One sample yielded the 16 T cell receptor beta chains listed below, sequenced in a study of control samples from healthy donors and cancer patients. Here immunoSEQ multiplex PCR was the method, and the copy in TCRdb shows in-frame clones only, minus some. In the table there are tens of thousands of clones, 91% of which are singletons. Sequenced input: blood. The source is a middle-aged man in good health.

The chain joins TRBV24-1 to TRBJ2-1; TRBD2 matches at 7 bases. Looked up from germline, CDR1 is KGHDR and CDR2 is SFDVKD. The CDR3 is made up of 13 amino acids. The V segment lost 4 bases and the J segment 8 bases; nucleotides outside the gene matches: 4. The CDR3 protein is CATSEGGVYEQFF. Written as DNA, the CDR3 is TGTGCCACCAGTGAGGGGGGGGTGTATGAGCAGTTCTTC.

The chain is built from TRBV12-3 or TRBV12-4 and TRBJ1-2; 8 positions match TRBD1. V lost 5 bases, J lost 7 bases, and 3 bases stayed unmatched. The CDR3 runs 12 residues. As DNA, the CDR3 is TGTGCCAGCAGTGGTGACAGGGGTGGCTACACCTTC. Protein: CASSGDRGGYTF.

The chain couples TRBV7-4 to TRBJ1-2; the match to TRBD1 covers 11 bases. The CDR3 length is 16 residues. The V gene's germline CDR1 is SGHVT and CDR2 SQSDAQ. V dropped 3 bases and J dropped 5; count of bases not matched to a gene: 8. The CDR3 region has the DNA TGTGCCAGCAGCTTGGATTCCCGGGACAGGGGGTATGGCTACACCTTC. Protein product: CASSLDSRDRGYGYTF. Variable domain in full (rest from reference TRBV7-4 and TRBJ1-2): GAGVSQSPRYKVAKRGRDVALRCDSISGHVTLYWYRQTLGQGSEVLTYSQSDAQRDKSGRPSGRFSAERPERSVSTLKIQRTEQGDSAVYLCASSLDSRDRGYGYTFGSGTRLTVV.

This clone was counted ten times or more. V and J are TRBV5-3 and TRBJ1-4; TRBD1 aligns across 9 bases. TRBV5-3 is reported as an ORF; its role is uncertain. The CDR3 contains 15 residues. The junction had 7 bases not matched to a gene; V was cut back by 2 bases and J by 8 bases. CDR3 region: CARSFRTGEKEKLFF. CDR3 nucleotide sequence: TGTGCCAGAAGCTTTAGGACAGGGGAAAAGGAAAAACTGTTTTTT.

V is TRBV19 and J is TRBJ2-1, with D tentatively TRBD1 (6 bases). The CDR3 totals 15 residues. Germline V gene data show CDR1 as LNHDA and CDR2 as SQIVND (reference sequence). V dropped 2 bases and J dropped 7 bases, with 15 bases sitting between them. CDR3 sequence reads: CASSIRGTEKNEQFF. The DNA of the CDR3 is TGTGCCAGTAGTATAAGGGGGACGGAAAAGAATGAGCAGTTCTTC. Filled out from reference TRBV19 and TRBJ2-1, the complete variable domain reads DGGITQSPKYLFRKEGQNVTLSCEQNLNHDAMYWYRQDPGQGLRLIYYSQIVNDFQKGDIAEGYSVSREKKESFPLTVTSAQKNPTAFYLCASSIRGTEKNEQFFGPGTRLTVL.

V usage is TRBV30 and J usage is TRBJ2-1; D uncertain. The CDR3 has 13 residues. In germline, CDR1 is GTSNPN, CDR2 SVGIG (reference sequence). V lost 2 bases to trimming and J lost 5 bases, with 10 bases between them. The CDR3 loop reads CAWSPLRNNEQFF. The CDR3 DNA reads TGTGCCTGGAGTCCCCTCCGGAACAATGAGCAGTTCTTC.

This sequence joins TRBV9 and TRBJ1-4; a possible D gene is TRBD1 (5 bases). CDR1 and CDR2 (germline): SGDLS, YYNGEE. V was trimmed by 0 bases and J by 10 bases, leaving 16 bases between them. The CDR3 sequence is 15 residues long. The CDR3 spells CASSVARDPDGKLFF. The CDR3 region has the DNA TGTGCCAGCAGCGTAGCTAGGGACCCCGATGGAAAACTGTTTTTT.

V is TRBV25-1 and J is TRBJ2-2; D perhaps matches TRBD2 (5 bases). Trimming cost V 5 bases and J 2 bases, with 12 bases left between them. Germline CDR1 and CDR2: MGHDK and SYGVNS. This CDR3 contains 15 residues. CDR3 loop: CASSMRVGNTGELFF. The CDR3, as DNA: TGTGCCAGCAGTATGAGGGTTGGAAACACCGGGGAGCTGTTTTTT.

The genes are TRBV4-1 and TRBJ1-6, with TRBD1 identical over 7 bases. CDR1 MGHRA and CDR2 YSYEKL come from the germline V gene. The CDR3 contains 17 residues. J lost 5 bases, V lost 1 base, and 8 bases had no gene match. In DNA form, the CDR3 reads TGCGCCAGCAGCCAAGGGACCGGGGGGACAGATAATTCACCCCTCCACTTT. Encoded protein: CASSQGTGGTDNSPLHF.

The V and J genes are TRBV2 and TRBJ1-1; the D gene is possibly TRBD1 (6 bases). Germline-derived CDR1 and CDR2 are SNHLY and FYNNEI. Trimming pared 7 bases from V and 2 bases from J, leaving 11 bases between. The CDR3 runs to 13 residues. Here the CDR3 reads CASNGQPNTEAFF. CDR3 bases: TGTGCCAGCAACGGACAGCCTAACACTGAAGCTTTCTTT.

The rearrangement joins TRBV27 to TRBJ2-1; no clear D. Per germline, CDR1 MNHEY and CDR2 SMNVEV (reference sequence). The CDR3 is 14 residues long. Deletions cut 5 bases from V and 7 bases from J, with 15 bases between. The CDR3 here is CASSPGTESNEQFF. CDR3 DNA: TGTGCCAGCAGTCCCGGAACTGAGTCTAATGAGCAGTTCTTC.

The rearrangement joins TRBV6-6 to TRBJ1-2, with a tentative D call TRBD1 (6 bases). The CDR3 spans 13 residues. The ends were cut back, 4 bases at V and 8 bases at J, with 14 bases in the middle. The germline CDR1 and CDR2 sequences are MNHNY and SVGAGI (reference sequence). The chain's CDR3 is CASSLGGGGGYTF. The DNA for the CDR3 is TGTGCCAGCAGTTTGGGGGGAGGGGGAGGCTACACCTTC.

The genes are TRBV3-1 (or the pseudogene TRBV3-2) and TRBJ1-6, with 7 bases aligning to TRBD1. Germline CDR1 is LGHDT and CDR2 is YNNKEL (reference sequence). Trimming took 8 bases from V and 7 from J; bases not matched to a gene: 5. The CDR3 is made up of 13 amino acids. The CDR3, as DNA: TGTGCCAGCGGTGACAGGGTAAATTCACCCCTCCACTTT. This encodes CASGDRVNSPLHF.

CDR3 sequence: CASSLAEFDTIYF. CDR3 DNA: TGTGCCAGCAGCTTGGCCGAATTCGACACCATATATTTT. V gene TRBV5-6 combines with J gene TRBJ1-3; D unresolved. Germline V gene lookup returns CDR1 SGHDT and CDR2 YYEEEE. The CDR3 has 13 residues. Trimming pared 0 bases from V and 8 bases from J, leaving 9 bases between.

V and J are TRBV5-6 and TRBJ1-1, with D uncertain. V lost 4 bases and J lost 4, with 11 bases in between. CDR3 length: 13 residues. The germline CDR1 and CDR2 sequences are SGHDT and YYEEEE. The CDR3 here is CASSRSPGTEAFF. Written as DNA, the CDR3 is TGTGCCAGCAGCAGGAGTCCTGGCACTGAAGCTTTCTTT.

As concerns this clone: A read error may account for a junction end that differs from germline. V is TRBV5-1 and J is TRBJ2-3; the D call may be TRBD1 or TRBD2 (6 bases each). Germline V gene data show CDR1 as SGHRS and CDR2 as YFSETQ. The CDR3 sequence is 16 residues long. CDR3 DNA sequence: TGCACCAGCAGCCCCCTTTACAGGGAGGCCACAGATACGCAGTATTTT. It codes for CTSSPLYREATDTQYF.